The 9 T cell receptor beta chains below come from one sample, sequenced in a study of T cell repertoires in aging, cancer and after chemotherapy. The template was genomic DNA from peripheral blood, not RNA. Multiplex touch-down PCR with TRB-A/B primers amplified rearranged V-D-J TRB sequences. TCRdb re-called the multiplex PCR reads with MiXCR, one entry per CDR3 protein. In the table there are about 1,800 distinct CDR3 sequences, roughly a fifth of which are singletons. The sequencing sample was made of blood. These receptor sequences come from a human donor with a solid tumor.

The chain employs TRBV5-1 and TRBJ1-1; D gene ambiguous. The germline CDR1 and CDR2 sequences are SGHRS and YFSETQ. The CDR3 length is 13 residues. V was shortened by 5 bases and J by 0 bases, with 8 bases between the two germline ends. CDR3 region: CASRQIMNTEAFF. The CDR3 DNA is TGCGCCAGCAGACAGATTATGAACACTGAAGCTTTCTTT.

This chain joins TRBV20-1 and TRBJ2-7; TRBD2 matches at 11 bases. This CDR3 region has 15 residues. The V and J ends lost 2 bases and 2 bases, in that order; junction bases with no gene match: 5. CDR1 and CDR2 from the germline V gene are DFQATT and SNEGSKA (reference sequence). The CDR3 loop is CSARRLAGGPYEQYF. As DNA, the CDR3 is TGCAGTGCTAGACGTCTAGCGGGAGGCCCCTACGAGCAGTACTTC.

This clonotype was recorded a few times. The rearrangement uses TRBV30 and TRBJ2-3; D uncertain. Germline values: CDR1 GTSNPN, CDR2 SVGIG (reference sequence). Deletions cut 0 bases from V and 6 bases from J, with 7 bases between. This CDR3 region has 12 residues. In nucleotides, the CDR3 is TGTGCCTGGAGTGTCGGTGGGGATACGCAGTATTTT. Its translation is CAWSVGGDTQYF. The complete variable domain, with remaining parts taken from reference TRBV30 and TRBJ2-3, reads SQTIHQWPATLVQPVGSPLSLECTVEGTSNPNLYWYRQAAGRGLQLLFYSVGIGQISSEVPQNLSASRPQDRQFILSSKKLLLSDSGFYLCAWSVGGDTQYFGPGTRLTVL.

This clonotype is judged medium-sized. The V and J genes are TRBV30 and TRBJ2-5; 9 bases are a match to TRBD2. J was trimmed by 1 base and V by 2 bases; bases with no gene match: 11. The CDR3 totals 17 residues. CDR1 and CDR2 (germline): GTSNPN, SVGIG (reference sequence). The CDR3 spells CAWSLTGTSLPQETQYF. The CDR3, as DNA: TGTGCCTGGAGTCTTACCGGGACTAGCCTTCCCCAAGAGACCCAGTACTTC.

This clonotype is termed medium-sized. CDR3 nucleotide sequence: TGCAGTGCTGGCAGTTACTATGGCTACACCTTC. Translating gives CSAGSYYGYTF. The chain links TRBV20-1 to TRBJ1-2; D gene ambiguous. The CDR3 spans 11 residues. Germline values: CDR1 DFQATT, CDR2 SNEGSKA (reference sequence). V was clipped by 5 bases and J by 3 bases, with 7 bases between them.

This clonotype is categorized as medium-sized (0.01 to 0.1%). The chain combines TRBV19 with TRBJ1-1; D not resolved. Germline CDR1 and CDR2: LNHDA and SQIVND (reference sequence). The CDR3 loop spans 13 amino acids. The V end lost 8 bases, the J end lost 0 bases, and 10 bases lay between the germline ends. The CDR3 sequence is CASQRYLNTEAFF. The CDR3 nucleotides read TGTGCCAGTCAGCGGTACCTGAACACTGAAGCTTTCTTT.

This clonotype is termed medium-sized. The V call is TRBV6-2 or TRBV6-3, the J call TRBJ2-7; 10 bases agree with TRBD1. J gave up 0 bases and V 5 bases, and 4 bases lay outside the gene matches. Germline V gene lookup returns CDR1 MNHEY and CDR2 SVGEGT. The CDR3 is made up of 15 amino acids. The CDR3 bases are TGTGCCAGCAGTATGGGACAGGGGAACTCCTACGAGCAGTACTTC. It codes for CASSMGQGNSYEQYF.

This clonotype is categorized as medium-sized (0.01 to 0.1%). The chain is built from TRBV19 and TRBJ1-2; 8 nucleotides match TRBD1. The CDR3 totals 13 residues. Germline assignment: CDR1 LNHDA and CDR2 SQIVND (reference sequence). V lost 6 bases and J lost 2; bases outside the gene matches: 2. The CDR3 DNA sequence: TGTGCCAGTAGCCACAGGGGGAACTATGGCTACACCTTC. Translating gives CASSHRGNYGYTF.

The CDR3 here is CSARGGSGIYEQYF. As DNA, the CDR3 is TGCAGTGCTAGGGGGGGTAGCGGGATCTACGAGCAGTACTTC. The chain uses TRBV20-1 and TRBJ2-7; TRBD2 agrees at 8 bases. Germline V gene lookup returns CDR1 DFQATT and CDR2 SNEGSKA (reference sequence). This CDR3 spans 14 amino acids. V was clipped by 3 bases and J by 3 bases; unmatched bases: 7.